This T cell receptor beta chain is drawn from a study of T cell changes during pregnancy in multiple sclerosis. The CDR3 sequence is 14 residues long. V was pared by 1 base and J by 5 bases, with 11 bases between. The germline gives CDR1 LNHDA, CDR2 SQIVND (reference sequence). Here immunoSEQ multiplex PCR was the method, and the copy in TCRdb shows in-frame clones only, minus some. The table records tens of thousands of clones, approximately 90% of them present only once. The rearrangement links TRBV19 to TRBJ1-1, with D possibly TRBD1 on 6 matching bases. This clonotype was sampled from a female donor with multiple sclerosis, enrolled in a pregnancy study. Specimen: CD4+ T cells from peripheral blood mononuclear cells, collected in the first trimester of pregnancy. CDR3: CASSIGGQWTEAFF. The CDR3 DNA sequence: TGTGCCAGTAGTATAGGGGGGCAGTGGACTGAAGCTTTCTTT.